This T cell receptor beta chain was retrieved from a study of patients and donors after allogeneic stem cell transplantation. TCRdb re-analysed the RT-PCR reads in MiXCR, keeping a single row per CDR3 protein. The sample includes tens of thousands of distinct CDR3 sequences, more than 20% of them seen just once. The CDR3 length is 14 residues. The trim removed 5 bases at V and 1 base at J, leaving 4 bases unmatched. A few counts support this clonotype. This sequence was found in a human donor who was either an allogeneic HSCT recipient or a stem cell or donor lymphocyte infusion donor (not recorded which). It is not recorded whose cells these are; they may come from a transplant donor. This chain joins TRBV12-3 or TRBV12-4 and TRBJ1-1, with TRBD1 matching over 7 bases. Input material: blood, either unsorted or a sorted T cell fraction (not recorded which). The CDR3 DNA reads as TGTGCCAGCAGTGCCTGGACAGGGAACACTGAAGCTTTCTTT. Translated: CASSAWTGNTEAFF.